These 32 T cell receptor beta chains were sequenced from one sample in a study of T cell repertoires in cytomegalovirus infection. Their cognate antigens are unknown. MiXCR, applied by TCRdb to the reads, yields one record per CDR3 protein. The sample records around 800,000 distinct CDR3 sequences, around a third being singletons. The sequenced sample was cultured CD8+ T cells from PBMCs, obtained from culture after CMV antigen stimulation. The receptors derive from a human donor in good health (CMV status not recorded). Some clones in this sample may be carry-over from other donors' samples.

This clonotype was seen at least ten times. The V gene is TRBV7-2, the J gene TRBJ2-5; D might be TRBD1 (5 bases). CDR3 length equals 15 residues. Germline CDR1 is SGHTA and CDR2 is FQGNSA. V was cut by 1 base and J by 7 bases, with 16 bases left in between. The CDR3 DNA is TGTGCCAGCAGCTTAGAGGGGCAGCTTGTGGGGACCCAGTACTTC. Protein product: CASSLEGQLVGTQYF.

This clonotype was observed a few times. This chain connects TRBV10-3 to TRBJ2-7; D is perhaps TRBD2 (5 bases). The V end lost 7 bases, the J end lost 5 bases, and 15 bases lay between the germline ends. The CDR3 contains 13 residues. CDR1 and CDR2 (germline): ENHRY, SYGVKD. The CDR3 region is CAIKLKEDHEQYF. The CDR3 DNA follows: TGTGCCATCAAATTGAAGGAGGACCACGAGCAGTACTTC.

The V call is TRBV29-1, the J call TRBJ1-2, with 7 bases lining up with TRBD1. This CDR3 is built from 12 residues. Losses at the gene ends were 6 bases for V and 4 bases for J; bases not matched to a gene: 5. From germline, CDR1 is SQVTM and CDR2 ANQGSEA. The CDR3 DNA reads as TGCAGCGTCGAGACAGGGATCTATGGCTACACCTTC. This codes for CSVETGIYGYTF.

This clonotype was recorded at least ten times. This rearrangement joins TRBV12-3 or TRBV12-4 to TRBJ1-5; D may be TRBD1 (5 bases). V was trimmed by 4 bases and J by 0 bases, leaving 16 bases between them. The CDR3 has 17 residues. The chain's CDR3 is CASSYFTGGGSNQPQHF. The CDR3 DNA follows: TGTGCCAGCAGTTATTTCACAGGTGGGGGTAGCAATCAGCCCCAGCATTTT.

V and J are TRBV6-8 and TRBJ1-2, with TRBD1 matching 9 bases. There are 14 residues in the CDR3. V was pared by 8 bases and J by 5 bases, with 9 bases of the junction left unmatched. Germline values: CDR1 MNHGY, CDR2 SAAAGT. DNA of the CDR3: TGTGCCAGCCGAGACAGGGGGGAAAATTATGGCTACACCTTC. Its protein product is CASRDRGENYGYTF.

The rearrangement links TRBV28 to TRBJ1-5; the D gene is possibly TRBD1 (5 bases). The V end lost 6 bases, the J end lost 0 bases, and 9 bases lay between the germline ends. CDR1 and CDR2 (germline): MDHEN, SYDVKM. The CDR3 contains 14 residues. In nucleotides, the CDR3 is TGTGCCAGCAGCCGGACACTTAGCAATCAGCCCCAGCATTTT. This translates into CASSRTLSNQPQHF.

This clonotype occurred a few times. The V gene is TRBV2, the J gene TRBJ1-6; D is unresolved. This CDR3 spans 15 amino acids. Looked up from germline, CDR1 is SNHLY and CDR2 is FYNNEI. V was cut by 6 bases and J by 4 bases, with 13 bases left in between. CDR3 loop: CASRELTPYNSPLHF. The CDR3 DNA sequence: TGTGCCAGCAGGGAACTTACCCCTTATAATTCACCCCTCCACTTT.

This clonotype was found a few times. This chain links TRBV20-1 with TRBJ1-5; tentative D call: TRBD1 (5 bases). V lost 0 bases to trimming and J lost 3 bases, with 6 bases between them. CDR3 size: 13 residues. Germline CDR1 reads DFQATT; CDR2 reads SNEGSKA (reference sequence). CDR3 sequence reads: CSARDRDNQPQHF. CDR3 nucleotide sequence: TGCAGTGCTAGAGACAGGGACAATCAGCCCCAGCATTTT.

This clonotype was picked up many times. The gene calls are TRBV19 and TRBJ1-1; D is undetermined. This CDR3 has 14 amino acids. Germline V gene sequence: CDR1 LNHDA, CDR2 SQIVND (reference sequence). V lost 0 bases and J 3 bases, leaving 8 bases between the germline ends. In DNA form, the CDR3 reads TGTGCCAGTAGTATAGATCACACAGACACTGAAGCTTTCTTT. Protein sequence: CASSIDHTDTEAFF.

This clonotype has a count of ten or more. V gene TRBV7-9 combines with J gene TRBJ2-3; TRBD2 matches 11 bases. Germline CDR1 is SEHNR and CDR2 is FQNEAQ (reference sequence). CDR3 length: 17 residues. Unmatched junction bases numbered 9, after V lost 5 bases and J lost 2 bases. Here the CDR3 reads CASSTSSSGGLTDTQYF. CDR3 bases: TGTGCCAGCAGCACTTCCTCTAGCGGGGGGCTCACAGATACGCAGTATTTT.

This clonotype appeared a few times. This chain connects TRBV9 to TRBJ1-1; TRBD1 matches at 9 bases. This CDR3 comprises 14 residues. Germline CDR1 is SGDLS and CDR2 is YYNGEE. V trimming: 0 bases; J trimming: 4 bases; junction bases outside the gene matches: 1. DNA for the CDR3: TGTGCCAGCAGCGTAGGGGACAGGGTCACTGAAGCTTTCTTT. This codes for CASSVGDRVTEAFF.

In the case of this clonotype: Sequence at one end of the junction differs from germline and may be a read error. The gene calls are TRBV29-1 and TRBJ1-2, with D unclear. The germline V gene has CDR1 SQVTM and CDR2 ANQGSEA. The CDR3 is 13 amino acids. CDR3 region: CSVPASPNYDYTF. The DNA for the CDR3 is TGCAGCGTGCCGGCCAGCCCCAACTATGACTACACCTTC.

The rearrangement links TRBV29-1 to TRBJ2-3; D is possibly TRBD2 (5 bases). Germline V lookup: CDR1 SQVTM, CDR2 ANQGSEA. V lost 0 bases to trimming and J lost 4 bases, with 11 bases between them. The CDR3 has 14 amino acids. The DNA of the CDR3 is TGCAGCGTTGAAGATGCGAGGGTTCCAGATACGCAGTATTTT. Protein sequence: CSVEDARVPDTQYF.

The genes are TRBV2 and TRBJ2-3; 8 bases fit TRBD1. The germline CDR1 and CDR2 sequences are SNHLY and FYNNEI. There are 12 residues in the CDR3. Losses at the gene ends were 6 bases for V and 9 bases for J; bases not matched to a gene: 5. CDR3 nucleotides: TGTGCCAGCAGGGGGGACAGGATCACGCAGTATTTT. Its translation is CASRGDRITQYF. Full variable domain (rest looked up from reference TRBV2 and TRBJ2-3): EPEVTQTPSHQVTQMGQEVILRCVPISNHLYFYWYRQILGQKVEFLVSFYNNEISEKSEIFDDQFSVERPDGSNFTLKIRSTKLEDSAMYFCASRGDRITQYFGPGTRLTVL.

The chain combines TRBV7-6 with TRBJ2-5; the match to TRBD1 covers 8 bases. Germline CDR1 is SGHVS and CDR2 is FNYEAQ. V was pared by 1 base and J by 4 bases, with 11 bases of the junction left unmatched. The CDR3 consists of 17 residues. CDR3 sequence: CASSLGQGPLGGETQYF. The CDR3 bases are TGTGCCAGCAGCTTAGGACAGGGGCCTCTTGGGGGAGAGACCCAGTACTTC.

This clonotype was detected only a few times. The CDR3 reads CAISESTLANNEQFF. The CDR3 DNA reads as TGTGCCATCAGTGAGTCGACTCTAGCGAACAATGAGCAGTTCTTC. The gene calls are TRBV10-3 and TRBJ2-1; a possible D gene is TRBD2 (6 bases). Germline CDR1 is ENHRY and CDR2 is SYGVKD. CDR3 length: 15 residues. The ends were cut back, 0 bases at V and 5 bases at J, with 11 bases in the middle.

The chain joins TRBV4-3 to TRBJ1-6; maybe TRBD1 (6 bases). V was shortened by 0 bases and J by 8 bases, with 17 bases between the two germline ends. CDR3 length: 17 residues. Germline V CDR1 and CDR2: LGHNA, YSLEER. CDR3 in DNA: TGCGCCAGCAGCCAAGAAGGGGTCGGACCAGGGGATTCACCCCTCCACTTT. Its protein is CASSQEGVGPGDSPLHF.

This clonotype was found many times. The rearrangement joins TRBV7-8 to TRBJ2-7; TRBD2 is a possible D gene (5 bases). This CDR3 region has 13 residues. V was shortened by 9 bases and J by 0 bases, with 12 bases between the two germline ends. Germline CDR1 reads SGHVS; CDR2 reads FQNEAQ. CDR3 in DNA: TGTGCCAGTCTTGGGGAGCCCTCCTACGAGCAGTACGTC. Its translation is CASLGEPSYEQYV.

A few counts support this clonotype. The chain employs TRBV6-6 and TRBJ1-2, with TRBD1 matching over 9 bases. The CDR3 consists of 17 residues. Germline CDR1 MNHNY, CDR2 SVGAGI (reference sequence). The V and J ends lost 5 bases and 4 bases, in that order; junction bases with no gene match: 14. In DNA form, the CDR3 reads TGTGCCAGCAGTCTCACCGGACAGGGGATTCCCACCTATGGCTACACCTTC. Protein: CASSLTGQGIPTYGYTF.

The rearrangement joins TRBV6-6 to TRBJ2-1; no reliable D call. CDR3 size: 12 residues. Trimming shortened V by 10 bases and J by 3 bases, and 10 bases separated the two germline ends. From germline, CDR1 is MNHNY and CDR2 SVGAGI (reference sequence). The CDR3 DNA is TGTGCCATCCGCGGCTACTACAATGAGCAGTTCTTC. This translates into CAIRGYYNEQFF.

This clonotype turned up a few times. For the CDR3, the DNA is TGTGCCAGCAGCCCTCTCGGGACAGGGGGGGAGACTGAAGCTTTCTTT. It is translated as CASSPLGTGGETEAFF. The J gene is TRBJ1-1, the V gene TRBV13; 11 positions match TRBD1. This CDR3 has 16 residues. J was trimmed by 5 bases and V by 5 bases; bases with no gene match: 10. CDR1 is PRHDT and CDR2 is FYEKMQ in the germline V gene (reference sequence).

The CDR3 bases are TGTGCCAGCAGTTACGGGGGACAGGGGCAATACGAGCAGTACGTC. Protein product: CASSYGGQGQYEQYV. The chain joins TRBV6-2 or TRBV6-3 to TRBJ2-7; 10 nucleotides agree with TRBD1. The CDR3 covers 15 residues. V dropped 2 bases and J dropped 4; count of bases not matched to a gene: 5. Germline CDR1 and CDR2: MNHEY and SVGEGT.

The chain couples TRBV12-3 or TRBV12-4 to TRBJ2-5, with 16 bases fitting TRBD2. This CDR3 has 18 residues. V shed 4 bases and J 7 bases; nucleotides not matched to a gene: 12. In DNA, the CDR3 is TGTGCCAGCAGTTCTCTGGGGACTAGCGGGGGGGCAGTTTGGACCCAGTACTTC. Protein: CASSSLGTSGGAVWTQYF.

The sample holds a few counts of this clonotype. CDR3 residues: CASSFGGRREKLFF. The CDR3 DNA sequence: TGTGCCAGCAGTTTTGGCGGGAGGCGCGAAAAACTGTTTTTT. The chain uses TRBV27 and TRBJ1-4; D not certain. The CDR3 length is 14 residues. Germline assignment: CDR1 MNHEY and CDR2 SMNVEV (reference sequence). Trimming removed 3 bases at V and 8 bases at J, with 13 bases between.

Note on this clonotype: A much larger clone differs by one base, so this may be a read error. CDR3 coding DNA: TGTGTCAGCAGCTCGGGACAGCCTGAAGCTTTCTTT. Protein sequence: CVSSSGQPEAFF. The chain links TRBV7-6 to TRBJ1-1; TRBD1 matches 7 bases. Germline V gene data show CDR1 as SGHVS and CDR2 as FNYEAQ. The CDR3 extends over 12 amino acids. Full variable domain (outside the CDR3, taken from reference TRBV7-6 and TRBJ1-1): GAGVSQSPRYKVTKRGQDVALRCDPISGHVSLYWYRQALGQGPEFLTYFNYEAQQDKSGLPNDRFSAERPEGSISTLTIQRTEQRDSAMYRCVSSSGQPEAFFGQGTRLTVV.

Turning to this clonotype: Germline is not matched at one junction end, which may reflect a read error. The V call is TRBV29-1, the J call TRBJ1-1; D gene ambiguous. The germline V gene has CDR1 SQVTM and CDR2 ANQGSEA. The CDR3 extends over 11 amino acids. The CDR3 sequence: CSVEENTEAYF. CDR3 coding DNA: TGCAGCGTTGAGGAGAACACTGAAGCTTACTTT.

This clonotype was seen more than once but under ten times. The rearrangement links TRBV6-2 or TRBV6-3 to TRBJ2-7; D not resolved. Trimming took 0 bases from V and 3 from J, leaving 18 bases between them. This CDR3 region has 17 residues. Germline values: CDR1 MNHEY, CDR2 SVGEGT. The CDR3 spells CASSYSTANTIYYEQYV. In nucleotides, the CDR3 is TGTGCCAGCAGTTACTCGACCGCGAATACCATTTACTACGAGCAGTACGTC.

This rearrangement joins TRBV6-5 to TRBJ1-5, with a possible D match to TRBD1 (6 bases). V gave up 5 bases and J gave up 7 bases, with 12 bases separating them. The CDR3 length is 13 residues. Germline CDR1 MNHEY, CDR2 SVGAGI. The CDR3 DNA is TGTGCCAGCAGTGGGGCAGGGGACCAGCCCCAGCATTTT. Its translation: CASSGAGDQPQHF.

The chain carries TRBV7-2 and TRBJ2-5, with 7 bases identical to TRBD2. This CDR3 region has 15 residues. Losses at the gene ends were 10 bases for V and 0 bases for J; bases not matched to a gene: 11. The germline V gene encodes CDR1 SGHTA and CDR2 FQGNSA. The CDR3 DNA is TGTGCCACCACTACCTGGGGGGGGGACCAAGAGACCCAGTACTTC. It encodes CATTTWGGDQETQYF.

The chain combines TRBV5-1 with TRBJ2-7, with D tentatively TRBD2 (7 bases). CDR3 length: 15 amino acids. Looked up from germline, CDR1 is SGHRS and CDR2 is YFSETQ. Trimming removed 4 bases at V and 6 bases at J, with 20 bases between. CDR3 bases: TGCGCCAGCAGCACGTATTTGGGGGGGGCCATCGAGCAGTACTTC. Its protein product is CASSTYLGGAIEQYF.

This clonotype was seen repeatedly, ten times or more. The V gene is TRBV7-6, the J gene TRBJ2-7; the D gene is possibly TRBD1 (7 bases). The CDR3 has 13 residues. Germline V gene lookup returns CDR1 SGHVS and CDR2 FNYEAQ. V dropped 2 bases and J dropped 6 bases, with 11 bases sitting between them. The CDR3 here is CASSLRQGGEQYV. CDR3 nucleotide sequence: TGTGCCAGCAGCTTAAGGCAGGGGGGCGAGCAGTACGTC.

This clonotype was counted a few times. The chain joins TRBV7-6 to TRBJ2-1; D is perhaps TRBD2 (6 bases). Germline CDR1 SGHVS, CDR2 FNYEAQ. This CDR3 is built from 17 residues. V was pared by 4 bases and J by 3 bases, with 19 bases between. The CDR3 bases are TGTGCCAGCAGCTCAGGAGGGACTCAAGAGTTCTACAATGAGCAGTTCTTC. This sequence encodes CASSSGGTQEFYNEQFF.